This TCR beta chain was identified during a study of T cells in Graves' hyperthyroidism and ophthalmopathy. Authors of the study amplified TCR beta CDR3 regions from RNA transcripts. TCR CDR3 underwent first-round RT-PCR with the HTBI primer set. A single record per CDR3 protein comes from TCRdb applying MiXCR to the multiplex PCR reads. The repertoire holds around 500,000 distinct CDR3 sequences, with about 16% as singletons. This clonotype was counted a few times. Its specificity is not known. The study's findings and limits: Ophthalmopathy, which appeared later, was predicted by the model a median approximately 6 months before onset. Researchers found most expanded thyroid clonotypes above 0.001 in blood as well.

The CDR3 loop spans 15 amino acids. The V end lost 2 bases, the J end lost 1 base, and 7 bases lay between the germline ends. The germline V gene has CDR1 KGHDR and CDR2 SFDVKD. Active moderate-to-severe ophthalmopathy, Clinical Activity Score at least 3, NOSPECS at least 4, under 3 months' duration. Clinical symptoms, serum thyroxine, TRAb, thyroid ultrasound and orbital computed tomography established diagnosis. This chain joins TRBV24-1 and TRBJ2-2; D possibly corresponds to TRBD2 (5 bases). This clonotype was obtained from a woman aged 25 to 45 with Graves' ophthalmopathy. Sequenced: blood. CDR3 sequence reads: CATSDSGLNTGELFF. In DNA, the CDR3 is TGTGCCACCAGTGATTCGGGGTTGAACACCGGGGAGCTGTTTTTT.